The source of this TCR beta chain is a study of OX40 agonist ivuxolimab in advanced cancers. Study context: The study gave patients intravenous ivuxolimab at 0.01 to 10 mg/kg every 2 weeks. Therapy given before enrollment (anti-PD-1, anti-PD-L1 or anti-CTLA-4) was allowed, and around 41% had some. Whole-study results and caveats: Normalized T-cell clonal expansion was also low in some nonresponders. Antigen specificity remained undetermined for the expanded peripheral T cells.

V dropped 5 bases and J dropped 4 bases, with 5 bases sitting between them. Germline V gene data show CDR1 as MDHEN and CDR2 as SYDVKM. The CDR3 contains 11 residues. Using immunoSEQ multiplex PCR, the repertoire was profiled, and TCRdb retains in-frame clones only, with some absent. The data hold roughly 100,000 clones, with 90% observed a single time. Note on this clone: The antigen is undetermined.

The clonotype was recovered from an adult with an advanced solid tumor such as melanoma, head and neck, liver or kidney cancer. Sequences were derived from CD4+ or CD8+ T cells sorted from blood, sampled in a trial of the OX40 agonist ivuxolimab. The chain links TRBV28 to TRBJ1-2, with D unclear. CDR3 residues: CASSGLYGYTF. CDR3 bases: TGTGCCAGCAGTGGGCTCTATGGCTACACCTTC.